This T cell receptor beta chain was obtained from a study of blood T cell repertoires in COVID-19. Study summary: Both acute and convalescent COVID-19 samples were obtained from the United States, Italy and Spain. T cells, B-cell-depleted T cells, or PBMCs provided the cDNA or gDNA that served as material.

Original methodology: By means of reference gene primer amplification, nucleated cell counts were estimated. Data came from immunoSEQ multiplex PCR; TCRdb stores just in-frame clones and leaves some out. V, J and clone size reflect that table, while D and trimming were determined from the DNA. Counted here are around 240,000 clones, around 85% occurring once; the ten biggest clones make up approximately 3%. Sequencing was done on a sample of peripheral blood. This clonotype originated in a woman aged 25 to 45 who had recovered from COVID-19.

The CDR3 protein is CASSIGSHYGYTF. CDR3 DNA sequence: TGTGCCAGTAGTATAGGGAGCCACTATGGCTACACCTTC. The gene calls are TRBV19 and TRBJ1-2; D is undetermined. Germline V gene lookup returns CDR1 LNHDA and CDR2 SQIVND (reference sequence). Trimming removed 1 base at V and 3 bases at J, with 6 bases between. The CDR3 runs 13 residues.